A single sample is the source of the 25 T cell receptor beta chains below, sequenced in a study of T-cell reconstitution after alpha-beta-depleted transplantation in children. Preparation of the TCRbeta library involved a method that used unique molecular identifiers. TCRdb called the PCR reads again in MiXCR, with one record for every CDR3 protein. The table lists about 110,000 distinct CDR3 sequences, around 10% of them singletons. The starting material was PBMCs, obtained before TCRalphabeta/CD19-depleted stem cell transplant. These receptors originate from a boy under 10 years old with acute lymphoblastic leukemia, due to receive a stem cell transplant.

The genes are TRBV27 and TRBJ2-1; 7 nucleotides line up with TRBD1. J gave up 10 bases and V 3 bases, and 12 bases lay outside the gene matches. This CDR3 has 15 amino acids. CDR1 is MNHEY and CDR2 is SMNVEV in the germline V gene (reference sequence). CDR3 bases: TGTGCCAGCAGTTTGGAACCGGGACAGAGGGGGGAGCAGTTCTTC. As protein: CASSLEPGQRGEQFF.

This clonotype was seen ten or more times. The chain combines TRBV5-1 with TRBJ2-5, with 9 bases identical to TRBD2. Trimming at V came to 4 bases and at J to 2 bases, leaving 21 bases not matched to a gene. CDR1 and CDR2 (germline): SGHRS, YFSETQ. CDR3 size: 20 residues. In DNA, the CDR3 is TGCGCCAGCAGCCCGGGACACCGATACTGGCTAGCGGGGAGTCAAGAGACCCAGTACTTC. Translation: CASSPGHRYWLAGSQETQYF.

Ten or more counts support this clonotype. The chain links TRBV20-1 to TRBJ2-7, with 7 bases matching TRBD1. The CDR3 has 12 amino acids. With V trimmed by 5 bases and J by 7 bases, 8 bases remained unmatched. CDR1 and CDR2 (germline): DFQATT, SNEGSKA (reference sequence). CDR3 protein: CSAALQGEEQYF. In DNA form, the CDR3 reads TGCAGTGCTGCATTGCAGGGGGAGGAGCAGTACTTC.

This clonotype has a count of ten or more. The chain recombines TRBV5-1 with TRBJ1-2; 7 bases agree with TRBD1. Per the germline V gene, CDR1 is SGHRS and CDR2 is YFSETQ. CDR3 size: 18 residues. Trimming at V came to 0 bases and at J to 0 bases, leaving 11 bases not matched to a gene. The CDR3 loop reads CASSLAVLNRGTNYGYTF. CDR3 nucleotides: TGCGCCAGCAGCTTGGCGGTCCTAAACAGGGGAACTAACTATGGCTACACCTTC. The whole variable domain, filled in from reference TRBV5-1 and TRBJ1-2, reads KAGVTQTPRYLIKTRGQQVTLSCSPISGHRSVSWYQQTPGQGLQFLFEYFSETQRNKGNFPGRFSGRQFSNSRSEMNVSTLELGDSALYLCASSLAVLNRGTNYGYTFGSGTRLTVV.

The genes are TRBV4-1 and TRBJ2-1; 8 nucleotides agree with TRBD2. CDR1 is MGHRA and CDR2 is YSYEKL in the germline V gene. Unmatched junction bases numbered 7, after V lost 3 bases and J lost 3 bases. This CDR3 spans 16 amino acids. Here the CDR3 reads CASSHGSGEDYNEQFF. The CDR3 nucleotides are TGCGCCAGCAGCCATGGTAGCGGGGAGGACTACAATGAGCAGTTCTTC.

This clonotype has more than one count but fewer than ten. The genes are TRBV20-1 and TRBJ2-1; the D is unclear. This CDR3 has 13 amino acids. Germline lookup yields CDR1 DFQATT and CDR2 SNEGSKA (reference sequence). V was trimmed by 3 bases and J by 5 bases, leaving 11 bases between them. The CDR3 reads CSASLQTHNEQFF. Written as DNA, the CDR3 is TGCAGTGCTAGTCTACAGACCCACAATGAGCAGTTCTTC.

The sample holds many counts of this clonotype. The chain recombines TRBV10-2 with TRBJ2-5; TRBD2 aligns across 9 bases. CDR1 is WSHSY and CDR2 is SAAADI in the germline V gene. This CDR3 is built from 17 residues. J lost 5 bases, V lost 9 bases, and 19 bases had no gene match. The DNA of the CDR3 is TGCGCCAGTAGCGGGAGAAGGGTACATGCAGATCGGGAGACCCAGTACTTC. Translated, it gives CASSGRRVHADRETQYF.

This clonotype was counted between two and nine times. The V gene is TRBV12-3 or TRBV12-4, the J gene TRBJ2-7; D is unclear. V shed 3 bases and J shed 4 bases, with 13 bases lying between them. This CDR3 is 14 amino acids long. The CDR3 loop reads CASSFPPQEYEQYF. Written as DNA, the CDR3 is TGTGCCAGCAGTTTCCCCCCTCAAGAATACGAGCAGTACTTC.

The sample holds many counts of this clonotype. The chain is built from TRBV12-3 or TRBV12-4 and TRBJ1-6; D may be TRBD1 (5 bases). Trimming removed 5 bases from V and 3 bases from J, with 8 bases in between. The CDR3 totals 14 residues. The DNA for the CDR3 is TGTGCCAGCAGTAGAGACAGCTATAATTCACCCCTCCACTTT. Translating it yields CASSRDSYNSPLHF.

This chain uses TRBV27 with TRBJ2-7; 8 bases are shared with TRBD1. The trim removed 4 bases at V and 6 bases at J, leaving 11 bases unmatched. The CDR3 sequence is 15 residues long. Germline values: CDR1 MNHEY, CDR2 SMNVEV (reference sequence). CDR3 sequence reads: CASSSIQGAEGEQYF. The DNA of the CDR3 is TGTGCCAGCAGTTCAATCCAGGGGGCTGAGGGCGAGCAGTACTTC.

This clonotype has more than one count but fewer than ten. This chain joins TRBV7-2 and TRBJ2-3; D perhaps matches TRBD2 (5 bases). Germline loops: CDR1 SGHTA, CDR2 FQGNSA. V was shortened by 5 bases and J by 2 bases, with 14 bases between the two germline ends. The length of the CDR3 is 15 residues. CDR3 amino acids: CASSPPGEITDTQYF. The CDR3 nucleotides read TGTGCCAGCAGCCCCCCCGGGGAGATCACAGATACGCAGTATTTT.

This clonotype came up a few times. The chain combines TRBV7-9 with TRBJ2-7, with 9 bases aligning to TRBD1. This CDR3 is built from 14 residues. V was clipped by 5 bases and J by 5 bases; unmatched bases: 7. From germline, CDR1 is SEHNR and CDR2 FQNEAQ (reference sequence). CDR3 protein: CASSADRGNHEQYF. The CDR3 coding sequence is TGTGCCAGCAGCGCCGACAGGGGGAACCACGAGCAGTACTTC.

This clonotype appeared many times. CDR3 in amino acids: CASQGQGLTDTQYF. CDR3 sequence (DNA): TGCGCCAGCCAGGGACAGGGTTTGACCGATACGCAGTATTTT. The gene calls are TRBV5-1 and TRBJ2-3; 9 bases match TRBD1. Losses at the gene ends were 7 bases for V and 6 bases for J; bases not matched to a gene: 9. Germline V gene data show CDR1 as SGHRS and CDR2 as YFSETQ. The CDR3 has 14 residues. The full variable domain, its missing parts supplied by reference TRBV5-1 and TRBJ2-3, is KAGVTQTPRYLIKTRGQQVTLSCSPISGHRSVSWYQQTPGQGLQFLFEYFSETQRNKGNFPGRFSGRQFSNSRSEMNVSTLELGDSALYLCASQGQGLTDTQYFGPGTRLTVL.

This clonotype is categorized as medium-sized. The chain recombines TRBV7-2 with TRBJ2-1, with 9 bases lining up with TRBD2. Trimming at V came to 3 bases and at J to 8 bases, leaving 5 bases not matched to a gene. The CDR3 consists of 14 residues. Germline V lookup: CDR1 SGHTA, CDR2 FQGNSA. The CDR3 DNA reads TGTGCCAGCAGCTTTCTCAGGACTAGCGATGAGCAGTTCTTC. This encodes CASSFLRTSDEQFF. Supplemented by reference TRBV7-2 and TRBJ2-1, the full variable domain reads GAGVSQSPSNKVTEKGKDVELRCDPISGHTALYWYRQSLGQGLEFLIYFQGNSAPDKSGLPSDRFSAERTGGSVSTLTIQRTQQEDSAVYLCASSFLRTSDEQFFGPGTRLTVL.

V and J are TRBV10-1 and TRBJ2-7; 8 nucleotides align to TRBD1. Germline trimming cut 8 bases from V and 8 bases from J; bases unmatched to any gene: 11. Germline values: CDR1 WNHNN, CDR2 SYGVQD (reference sequence). CDR3 length: 13 amino acids. This CDR3 is CASGRQGTNQQYF. As DNA, the CDR3 is TGCGCCAGCGGCCGACAGGGGACGAATCAGCAGTACTTC.

This chain uses TRBV20-1 with TRBJ2-5, with 7 positions matching TRBD1. This CDR3 is 14 amino acids long. Trimming took 0 bases from V and 5 from J; bases not matched to a gene: 6. Germline lookup yields CDR1 DFQATT and CDR2 SNEGSKA (reference sequence). CDR3 DNA: TGCAGTGCTAGAGATCTACAGGGGTCGGAGACCCAGTACTTC. Its translation is CSARDLQGSETQYF.

This chain joins TRBV6-5 and TRBJ1-3, with D maybe TRBD1 (5 bases). The CDR3 is made up of 16 amino acids. From germline, CDR1 is MNHEY and CDR2 SVGAGI. V gave up 4 bases and J gave up 0 bases, with 13 bases separating them. The CDR3 DNA is TGTGCCAGCAGTTCCCCAGGGCAGTACTCTGGAAACACCATATATTTT. It specifies CASSSPGQYSGNTIYF.

This clonotype was counted only a few times. The V gene is TRBV5-1, the J gene TRBJ1-6; 9 nucleotides line up with TRBD1. The CDR3 length is 16 residues. V was clipped by 4 bases and J by 7 bases; unmatched bases: 9. Per the germline V gene, CDR1 is SGHRS and CDR2 is YFSETQ. The CDR3 DNA reads as TGCGCCAGCAGCCCTAGACTGGGGACAGGGAATTCACCCCTCCACTTT. It yields the protein CASSPRLGTGNSPLHF.

This clonotype was detected only a few times. This rearrangement joins TRBV29-1 to TRBJ2-5; 9 bases fit TRBD1. V trimming: 6 bases; J trimming: 5 bases; junction bases outside the gene matches: 13. The CDR3 totals 15 residues. CDR1 and CDR2 (germline): SQVTM, ANQGSEA. The CDR3, as DNA: TGCAGCGTCGCCGCCTACAGGGGGCGAGTGGAGACCCAGTACTTC. Translation gives CSVAAYRGRVETQYF.

The rearrangement joins TRBV25-1 to TRBJ2-1, with TRBD2 identical over 11 bases. The CDR3 runs to 17 residues. V shed 2 bases and J 7 bases; nucleotides not matched to a gene: 10. CDR1 and CDR2 (germline): MGHDK, SYGVNS. CDR3 DNA: TGTGCCAGCAGTGAACCCCCCCTAGCGGGAGGAAAGAATGAGCAGTTCTTC. Protein: CASSEPPLAGGKNEQFF.

The chain recombines TRBV29-1 with TRBJ2-5; 9 nucleotides align to TRBD1. The CDR3 spans 16 residues. Germline V gene lookup returns CDR1 SQVTM and CDR2 ANQGSEA. The ends lost 6 bases at V and 4 bases at J; junction bases unmatched: 15. The CDR3 here is CSVPLTGTGTAETQYF. As DNA, the CDR3 is TGCAGCGTACCCCTCACCGGGACAGGGACGGCAGAGACCCAGTACTTC.

In this sample, this clonotype turned up many times. The chain has TRBV9 and TRBJ2-1; 11 nucleotides align to TRBD2. Germline trimming cut 4 bases from V and 9 bases from J; bases unmatched to any gene: 9. CDR1 is SGDLS and CDR2 is YYNGEE in the germline V gene. The CDR3 loop spans 15 amino acids. CDR3 sequence: CASSSKTSGSIEQFF. The DNA of the CDR3 is TGTGCCAGCAGCTCAAAAACTAGCGGGAGTATTGAGCAGTTCTTC.

This clonotype was seen many times. V and J are TRBV6-5 and TRBJ1-2; D is possibly TRBD1 (5 bases). Germline CDR1 MNHEY, CDR2 SVGAGI. This CDR3 comprises 11 residues. The V and J ends lost 5 bases and 7 bases respectively, with 8 bases between them. Written as DNA, the CDR3 is TGTGCCAGCAGTAGGGGTTCTGGCTACACCTTC. Translation: CASSRGSGYTF.

The V and J genes are TRBV14 and TRBJ2-1; perhaps TRBD2 as D (5 bases). The CDR3 totals 16 residues. With 0 bases removed from V and 12 bases from J, the gap between germline ends came to 21 bases. The germline gives CDR1 SGHDN, CDR2 FVKESK. CDR3 DNA: TGTGCCAGCAGCCAAGATTGGGCGGGTCCCTGGGTCGGGCAGTTCTTC. Translated, it gives CASSQDWAGPWVGQFF.

This chain links TRBV7-2 with TRBJ2-1; no clear D gene. Germline values: CDR1 SGHTA, CDR2 FQGNSA. Trimming removed 5 bases at V and 8 bases at J, with 13 bases between. The CDR3 covers 13 residues. The CDR3: CASSATAVHEQFF. CDR3 DNA sequence: TGTGCCAGCAGCGCCACCGCCGTTCATGAGCAGTTCTTC.